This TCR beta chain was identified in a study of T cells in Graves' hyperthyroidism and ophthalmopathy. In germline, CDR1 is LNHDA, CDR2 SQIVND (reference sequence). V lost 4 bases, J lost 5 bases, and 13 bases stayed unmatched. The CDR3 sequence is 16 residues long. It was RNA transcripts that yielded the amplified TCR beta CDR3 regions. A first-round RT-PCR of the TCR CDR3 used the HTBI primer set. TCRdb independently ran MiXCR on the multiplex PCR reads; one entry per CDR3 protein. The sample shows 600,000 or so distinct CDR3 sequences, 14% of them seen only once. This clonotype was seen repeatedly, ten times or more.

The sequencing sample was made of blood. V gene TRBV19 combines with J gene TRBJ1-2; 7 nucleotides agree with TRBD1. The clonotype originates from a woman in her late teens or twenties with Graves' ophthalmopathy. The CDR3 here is CASSTFRDSLFYGYTF. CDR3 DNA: TGTGCCAGTAGTACGTTTCGGGACAGCCTATTTTATGGCTACACCTTC.